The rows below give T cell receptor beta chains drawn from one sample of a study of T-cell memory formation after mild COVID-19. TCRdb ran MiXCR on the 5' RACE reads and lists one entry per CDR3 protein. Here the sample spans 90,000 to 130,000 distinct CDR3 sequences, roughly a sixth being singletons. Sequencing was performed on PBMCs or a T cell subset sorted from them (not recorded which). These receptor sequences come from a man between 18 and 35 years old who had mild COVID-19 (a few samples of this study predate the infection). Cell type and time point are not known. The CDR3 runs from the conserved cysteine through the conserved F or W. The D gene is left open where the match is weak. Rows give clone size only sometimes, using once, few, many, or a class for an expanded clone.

CDR3 DNA: TGCGCCAGCAGCCAAGAACTCAGTGGACCGACAGGGGGCCAAGAGACCCAGTACTTC; CDR3 protein: CASSQELSGPTGGQETQYF; J gene: TRBJ2-5; clone size: NA; V gene: TRBV4-3; D gene: TRBD1
CDR3 DNA: TGCGCCAGCAGCTTGGTCGGGGACCCCTCCTACGAGCAGTACTTC; CDR3 protein: CASSLVGDPSYEQYF; J gene: TRBJ2-7; clone size: NA; V gene: TRBV5-1; D gene: NA
CDR3 DNA: TGTGCCAGCAGTTACGCAGCGCCAGGGGCTGAAAACACTGAAGCTTTCTTT; CDR3 protein: CASSYAAPGAENTEAFF; J gene: TRBJ1-1; clone size: few; V gene: TRBV6-5; D gene: NA
CDR3 DNA: TGTGCCAGCAGTTTACGCCAGGGAGCCTCACCCCTCCACTTT; CDR3 protein: CASSLRQGASPLHF; J gene: TRBJ1-6; clone size: few; V gene: TRBV12-3/TRBV12-4; D gene: NA
CDR3 DNA: TGCAGTGCTAGAGATCCGCGCGGGTTAGGGGAGACCCAGTACTTC; CDR3 protein: CSARDPRGLGETQYF; J gene: TRBJ2-5; clone size: NA; V gene: TRBV20-1; D gene: NA
CDR3 DNA: TGTGCCAGCAGCTTTGACAATGAGCAGTTCTTC; CDR3 protein: CASSFDNEQFF; J gene: TRBJ2-1; clone size: many; V gene: TRBV7-9; D gene: NA
CDR3 DNA: TGTGCCAGCAGTGATCCCAGGCAAGAGACCCAGTACTTC; CDR3 protein: CASSDPRQETQYF; J gene: TRBJ2-5; clone size: few; V gene: TRBV25-1; D gene: NA
CDR3 DNA: TGCAGCGCCGCGGCCTATATCGGGACCCAGTACTTC; CDR3 protein: CSAAAYIGTQYF; J gene: TRBJ2-5; clone size: many; V gene: TRBV29-1; D gene: NA
CDR3 DNA: TGTGCCAGCAGCCCGGGGGACAGGCCGGGTATCAAACTGTTTTTT; CDR3 protein: CASSPGDRPGIKLFF; J gene: TRBJ1-4; clone size: NA; V gene: TRBV12-3/TRBV12-4; D gene: TRBD1
CDR3 DNA: TGTGCCAGCGGGACGGACAGGGGTGTCAATAATTCACCCCTCCACTTT; CDR3 protein: CASGTDRGVNNSPLHF; J gene: TRBJ1-6; clone size: few; V gene: TRBV6-6; D gene: TRBD1
CDR3 DNA: TGTGCCAGCAGTGAAGCATCAGATACGCAGTATTTT; CDR3 protein: CASSEASDTQYF; J gene: TRBJ2-3; clone size: few; V gene: TRBV2; D gene: NA
CDR3 DNA: TGCGCCACCTCTGAGGGGGGGAGCAATGAGCAGTTCTTC; CDR3 protein: CATSEGGSNEQFF; J gene: TRBJ2-1; clone size: few; V gene: TRBV5-1; D gene: NA
CDR3 DNA: TGTGCCAGCAGCGTGATCCAGGGGTTAGGGGACACTGAAGCTTTCTTT; CDR3 protein: CASSVIQGLGDTEAFF; J gene: TRBJ1-1; clone size: NA; V gene: TRBV9; D gene: NA
CDR3 DNA: TGTGCCAGCTCAACAACGGACGCGGCTGAAGCTTTCTTT; CDR3 protein: CASSTTDAAEAFF; J gene: TRBJ1-1; clone size: NA; V gene: TRBV18; D gene: NA
CDR3 DNA: TGTGCCAGCAGCTTAGCGGGGGCGATTCGTACGCAGTATTTT; CDR3 protein: CASSLAGAIRTQYF; J gene: TRBJ2-3; clone size: many; V gene: TRBV7-2; D gene: NA
CDR3 DNA: TGCGCCAGCAGCGGGGGTGGTGAGGAGACCCAGTACTTC; CDR3 protein: CASSGGGEETQYF; J gene: TRBJ2-5; clone size: NA; V gene: TRBV5-1; D gene: NA
CDR3 DNA: TGTGCCAGCAGCCAAGCAAGTGGCTACACCTTC; CDR3 protein: CASSQASGYTF; J gene: TRBJ1-2; clone size: NA; V gene: TRBV3-1; D gene: NA
CDR3 DNA: TGCGCCAGCAGCTGGGGGGACCGAGAGACCCAGTACTTC; CDR3 protein: CASSWGDRETQYF; J gene: TRBJ2-5; clone size: NA; V gene: TRBV5-1; D gene: NA
CDR3 DNA: TGCGCCAGCAGCCAGCAACAGAACACTGAAGCTTTCTTT; CDR3 protein: CASSQQQNTEAFF; J gene: TRBJ1-1; clone size: NA; V gene: TRBV4-3; D gene: NA
CDR3 DNA: TGTGCCAGCAGTCCCTTGGCGGGGGGGTTGGGGACCCAGTACTTC; CDR3 protein: CASSPLAGGLGTQYF; J gene: TRBJ2-5; clone size: many; V gene: TRBV12-3/TRBV12-4; D gene: TRBD2
CDR3 DNA: TGTGCCAGCAGCTTACTGGGGATGGACACTGAAGCTTTCTTT; CDR3 protein: CASSLLGMDTEAFF; J gene: TRBJ1-1; clone size: NA; V gene: TRBV7-9; D gene: NA
CDR3 DNA: TGTGCCAGCAGCTCGACTAGCGGCTACGAGCAGTACTTC; CDR3 protein: CASSSTSGYEQYF; J gene: TRBJ2-7; clone size: few; V gene: TRBV7-6; D gene: TRBD2